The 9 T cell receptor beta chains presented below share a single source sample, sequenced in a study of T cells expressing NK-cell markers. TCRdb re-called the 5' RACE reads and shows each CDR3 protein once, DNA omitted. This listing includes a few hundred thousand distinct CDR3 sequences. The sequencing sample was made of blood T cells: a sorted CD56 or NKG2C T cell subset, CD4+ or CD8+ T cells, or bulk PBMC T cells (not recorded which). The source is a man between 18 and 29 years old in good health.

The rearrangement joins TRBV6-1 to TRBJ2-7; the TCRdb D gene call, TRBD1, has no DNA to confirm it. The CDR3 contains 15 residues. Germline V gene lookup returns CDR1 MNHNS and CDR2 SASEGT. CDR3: CASSTQEGRPYEQYF.

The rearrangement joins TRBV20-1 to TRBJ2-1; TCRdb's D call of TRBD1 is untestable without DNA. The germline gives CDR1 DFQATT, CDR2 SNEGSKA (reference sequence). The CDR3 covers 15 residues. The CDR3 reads CSASLGTLTYNEQFF.

This chain's CDR3 is CASSLRAGIGGELFF. This chain links TRBV5-5 with TRBJ2-2; TCRdb lists TRBD1, though no DNA is available to test this call. The CDR3 loop spans 15 amino acids. From germline, CDR1 is SGHKS and CDR2 YYEKEE (reference sequence). The complete variable domain, with remaining parts taken from reference TRBV5-5 and TRBJ2-2, reads DAGVTQSPTHLIKTRGQQVTLRCSPISGHKSVSWYQQVLGQGPQFIFQYYEKEERGRGNFPDRFSARQFPNYSSELNVNALLLGDSALYLCASSLRAGIGGELFFGEGSRLTVL.

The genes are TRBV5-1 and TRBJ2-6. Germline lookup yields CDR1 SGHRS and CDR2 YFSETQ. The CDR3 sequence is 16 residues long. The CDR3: CASSLEGSSGANVLTF.

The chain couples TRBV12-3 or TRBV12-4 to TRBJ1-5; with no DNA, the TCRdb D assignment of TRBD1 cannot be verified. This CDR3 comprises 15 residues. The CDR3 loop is CASSPMGRFNQPQHF.

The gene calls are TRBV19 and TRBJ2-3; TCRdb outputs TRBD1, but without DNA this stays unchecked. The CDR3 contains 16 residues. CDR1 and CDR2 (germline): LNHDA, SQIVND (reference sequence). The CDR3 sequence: CASRYSGQGAADTQYF. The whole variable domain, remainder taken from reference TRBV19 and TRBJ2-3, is DGGITQSPKYLFRKEGQNVTLSCEQNLNHDAMYWYRQDPGQGLRLIYYSQIVNDFQKGDIAEGYSVSREKKESFPLTVTSAQKNPTAFYLCASRYSGQGAADTQYFGPGTRLTVL.

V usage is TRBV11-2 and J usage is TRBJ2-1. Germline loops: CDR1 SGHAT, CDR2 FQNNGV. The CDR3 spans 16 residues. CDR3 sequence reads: CASSTIDRSSYNEQFF.

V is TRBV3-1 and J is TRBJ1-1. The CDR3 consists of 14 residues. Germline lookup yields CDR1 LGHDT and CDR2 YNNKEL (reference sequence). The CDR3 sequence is CASSQGSQAGEAFF.

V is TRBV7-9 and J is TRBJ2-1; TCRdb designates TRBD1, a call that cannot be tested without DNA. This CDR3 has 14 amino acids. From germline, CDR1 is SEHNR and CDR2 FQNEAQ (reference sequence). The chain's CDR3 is CASSYPPPGDEQFF.